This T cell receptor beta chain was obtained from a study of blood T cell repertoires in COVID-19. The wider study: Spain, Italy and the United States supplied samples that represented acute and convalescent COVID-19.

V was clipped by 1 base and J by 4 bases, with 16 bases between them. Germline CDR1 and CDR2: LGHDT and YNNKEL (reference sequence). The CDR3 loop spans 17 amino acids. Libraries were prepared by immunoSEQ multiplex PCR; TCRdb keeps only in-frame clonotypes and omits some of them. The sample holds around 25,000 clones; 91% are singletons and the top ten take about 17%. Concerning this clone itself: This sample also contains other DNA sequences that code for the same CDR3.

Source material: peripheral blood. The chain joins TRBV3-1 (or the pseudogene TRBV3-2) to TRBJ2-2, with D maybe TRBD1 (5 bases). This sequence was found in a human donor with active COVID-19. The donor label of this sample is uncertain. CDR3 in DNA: TGTGCCAGCAGCCAAGCGGCGACAGCTACCTCCACCGGGGAGCTGTTTTTT. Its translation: CASSQAATATSTGELFF.